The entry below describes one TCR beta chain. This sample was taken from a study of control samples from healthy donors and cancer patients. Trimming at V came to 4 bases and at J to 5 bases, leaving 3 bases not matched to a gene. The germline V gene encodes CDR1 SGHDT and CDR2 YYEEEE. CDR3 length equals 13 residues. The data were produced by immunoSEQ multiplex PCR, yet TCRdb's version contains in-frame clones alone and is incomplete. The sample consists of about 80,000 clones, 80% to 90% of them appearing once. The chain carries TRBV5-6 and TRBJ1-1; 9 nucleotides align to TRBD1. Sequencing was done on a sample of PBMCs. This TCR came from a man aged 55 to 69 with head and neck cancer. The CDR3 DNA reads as TGTGCCAGCAGCATAGACAGGGGGACTGAAGCTTTCTTT. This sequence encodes CASSIDRGTEAFF.